This is a list of T cell receptor beta chains from one sample in a study of regulatory T cells in long-lasting Graves disease. TCRdb re-called the multiplex PCR reads through MiXCR, storing one row per CDR3 protein. The sample lists about 440,000 distinct CDR3 sequences; about 15% were seen once. These data also formed part of another study, on T cells in Graves' hyperthyroidism and ophthalmopathy.

Sequencing used peripheral blood mononuclear cells (PBMCs), obtained at new diagnosis, from a patient treated with antithyroid drugs. Source of these receptors: a woman in her thirties with Graves disease. Both conserved end residues are part of each CDR3. A D gene is named only where the DNA matches it firmly. Rows may omit the clone size; those that give it use once, few, many or a size class.

cdr3_aa cdr3_nt d_call v_call clone_size j_call
CAIRRSGLAGEETQYF TGTGCCATCAGGCGGTCGGGGCTAGCGGGAGAAGAGACCCAGTACTTC TRBD2 TRBV10-3 few TRBJ2-5
CASRVGRYTDTQYF TGTGCCAGCAGGGTAGGGCGGTACACAGATACGCAGTATTTT . TRBV27 many TRBJ2-3
CASSSQRTLGNRQPQHF TGTGCCAGCAGCTCTCAAAGGACGTTGGGAAATAGACAGCCCCAGCATTTT . TRBV7-2 . TRBJ1-5
CASIKAGWDTGELFF TGTGCCAGCATAAAGGCGGGGTGGGACACCGGGGAGCTGTTTTTT . TRBV7-8 few TRBJ2-2
CSVVLGVGGTEAFF TGCAGCGTTGTTTTGGGAGTCGGGGGGACTGAAGCTTTCTTT . TRBV29-1 . TRBJ1-1
CASSSKLVSQFNEQFF TGTGCCAGCAGCTCCAAACTAGTCAGCCAATTCAATGAGCAGTTCTTC . TRBV13 . TRBJ2-1
CASSQTAVVGDEQYF TGTGCCAGCAGTCAAACCGCCGTGGTGGGGGACGAGCAGTACTTC . TRBV28 many TRBJ2-7
CSAAGTSGRSGNEQFF TGCAGTGCTGCCGGGACTAGCGGGAGGTCAGGCAATGAGCAGTTCTTC TRBD2 TRBV20-1 few TRBJ2-1
CASTTGSRRYEQYF TGTGCCAGCACAACCGGCTCTCGGCGGTACGAGCAGTACTTC . TRBV7-9 many TRBJ2-7
CASSLEPIGGQFF TGTGCCAGCAGCTTAGAGCCCATTGGGGGGCAGTTCTTC . TRBV11-2 many TRBJ2-1
CASTTRVSNTEAFF TGTGCCAGCACCACTCGGGTTTCGAACACTGAAGCTTTCTTT . TRBV28 many TRBJ1-1
CASSSPGRICEQFF TGTGCCAGCAGCTCTCCGGGACGCATTTGCGAGCAGTTCTTC . TRBV7-3 . TRBJ2-1
CASSPSTVGNTEAFF TGTGCCAGCTCACCATCCACGGTGGGGAACACTGAAGCTTTCTTT . TRBV18 many TRBJ1-1
CASRMGQYNGYTF TGTGCCAGCAGGATGGGACAGTATAATGGCTACACCTTC TRBD1 TRBV6-1 few TRBJ1-2
CATSDRVRLNTEAFF TGTGCCACCTCGGACAGGGTGAGATTGAACACTGAAGCTTTCTTT TRBD1 TRBV6-5 . TRBJ1-1
CASSFGTSGTRTGTQYF TGCGCCAGCAGCTTCGGGACTAGCGGGACCCGGACGGGTACGCAGTATTTT TRBD2 TRBV5-1 many TRBJ2-3
CAISGRQGGTTNYGYTF TGTGCCATCAGTGGTAGACAGGGTGGCACTACTAACTATGGCTACACCTTC TRBD1 TRBV10-3 many TRBJ1-2
CASSARVPGLAGGNEETQYF TGTGCCAGCAGCGCACGGGTTCCGGGACTAGCGGGAGGGAACGAAGAGACCCAGTACTTC TRBD2 TRBV14 few TRBJ2-5
CASRSIGRTEAFF TGTGCCAGCCGTTCAATAGGGCGGACTGAAGCTTTCTTT . TRBV14 . TRBJ1-1
CASSYRPPEAFF TGTGCCAGCAGCTACCGTCCCCCTGAAGCTTTCTTT . TRBV28 many TRBJ1-1
CASKPSGSRREQFF TGCGCCAGCAAGCCTAGCGGGAGTCGCCGTGAGCAGTTCTTC TRBD2 TRBV10-2 many TRBJ2-1
CASSRRPTGVTGGNIQYF TGTGCCAGCAGTCGTCGCCCTACAGGGGTAACTGGGGGAAACATTCAGTACTTC TRBD1 TRBV28 many TRBJ2-4
CSGTGRGEKLFF TGCAGCGGGACAGGGCGAGGGGAAAAACTGTTTTTT TRBD1 TRBV20-1 . TRBJ1-4
CATSLGLSGYEQYF TGTGCCACCAGTTTAGGACTTAGCGGGTACGAGCAGTACTTC TRBD2 TRBV27 many TRBJ2-7
CASSTGAGPGYEQYF TGTGCCAGCAGCACGGGGGCGGGACCGGGATACGAGCAGTACTTC . TRBV7-9 many TRBJ2-7
CASSPESRGEQYF TGTGCCAGCTCACCAGAGTCTAGGGGCGAGCAGTACTTC . TRBV18 many TRBJ2-7
CASSSQGTAYEAFF TGTGCCAGCAGCTCGCAAGGGACAGCTTATGAAGCTTTCTTT TRBD1 TRBV7-9 many TRBJ1-1
CASSATGGTIPAYNEQFF TGTGCCAGCAGCGCGACCGGTGGGACAATTCCCGCCTACAATGAGCAGTTCTTC . TRBV7-3 many TRBJ2-1
CASSLGLADFYEQYF TGTGCCAGCAGTTTAGGGCTAGCGGACTTCTACGAGCAGTACTTC TRBD2 TRBV12-3/TRBV12-4 many TRBJ2-7
CASSYSKGPNRPRLIEQYF TGTGCCAGCAGTTACTCGAAAGGCCCCAACAGGCCGCGCTTAATCGAGCAGTACTTC . TRBV6-2/TRBV6-3 . TRBJ2-7
CASSQAGDSTYGQYF TGCGCCAGCAGCCAAGCAGGAGACAGTACCTACGGGCAGTACTTC . TRBV4-3 once TRBJ2-7
CSVEDWSGPSYNEQFF TGCAGCGTTGAAGATTGGAGCGGGCCATCCTACAATGAGCAGTTCTTC . TRBV29-1 few TRBJ2-1
CASSAATSPYNEQFF TGTGCCAGCAGTGCTGCGACTAGCCCGTACAATGAGCAGTTCTTC TRBD2 TRBV28 few TRBJ2-1
CASSVSTGEQFF TGTGCCAGCAGCGTAAGCACGGGTGAGCAGTTCTTC . TRBV9 . TRBJ2-1
CASSQDTGNTEAFF TGTGCCAGCAGTCAAGACACCGGGAACACTGAAGCTTTCTTT . TRBV6-1 many TRBJ1-1
CASTRGVDGTAEQYF TGTGCCAGCACCAGAGGGGTTGACGGGACAGCAGAGCAGTACTTC TRBD1 TRBV28 many TRBJ2-7
CASSPPRILSYNEQFF TGTGCCAGCAGTCCCCCGAGGATACTCTCCTACAATGAGCAGTTCTTC . TRBV28 . TRBJ2-1
CASSGRGYWGTDTEAFF TGTGCCAGCAGCGGGCGTGGGTATTGGGGGACGGACACTGAAGCTTTCTTT . TRBV7-9 many TRBJ1-1
CASSASLAPSYNEQFF TGTGCCAGCAGCGCCTCGCTAGCGCCCTCCTACAATGAGCAGTTCTTC . TRBV11-2 few TRBJ2-1
CASGSGRVQETQYF TGTGCCAGCGGCTCGGGACGGGTACAAGAGACCCAGTACTTC . TRBV7-2 many TRBJ2-5
CASSPYPHNSRDSPLHF TGTGCCAGCTCACCATATCCCCACAATTCCAGGGATTCACCCCTCCACTTT . TRBV18 . TRBJ1-6
CSVPWGLVAETQYF TGCAGTGTCCCCTGGGGACTAGTAGCGGAGACCCAGTACTTC TRBD2 TRBV20-1 many TRBJ2-5
CASSASGGKYSNQPQHF TGTGCCAGCAGTGCCTCAGGGGGGAAATATAGCAATCAGCCCCAGCATTTT TRBD1 TRBV6-1 . TRBJ1-5
CASSLIRDTEAFF TGTGCCAGCAGTTTAATCCGGGACACTGAAGCTTTCTTT . TRBV28 few TRBJ1-1
CASSSLGGAGVGETQYF TGTGCCAGCAGCTCCCTAGGAGGAGCGGGAGTGGGAGAGACCCAGTACTTC TRBD2 TRBV12-3/TRBV12-4 many TRBJ2-5
CASSFLLQGRNQPQHF TGTGCCAGCAGTTTCCTCTTACAGGGTCGTAATCAGCCCCAGCATTTT . TRBV28 few TRBJ1-5
CAISEGRQAREQYF TGTGCCATCAGTGAGGGGCGACAGGCTCGCGAGCAGTACTTC . TRBV10-3 many TRBJ2-7
CASSLTTGTSNYNEQFF TGCGCCAGCAGCTTGACAACCGGGACTAGCAATTACAATGAGCAGTTCTTC TRBD2 TRBV5-1 many TRBJ2-1
CASSLSHSGANVLTF TGTGCCAGCAGCTTGTCCCACTCTGGGGCCAACGTCCTGACTTTC . TRBV5-8 few TRBJ2-6
CASSPMGQDPYNEQFF TGTGCCAGCAGCCCTATGGGACAGGACCCCTACAATGAGCAGTTCTTC TRBD1 TRBV14 . TRBJ2-1
CASSLTGGTNTGELFF TGCGCCAGCAGCTTGACAGGAGGGACGAACACCGGGGAGCTGTTTTTT . TRBV5-1 many TRBJ2-2
CASAHPETTTGELFF TGTGCCAGCGCTCACCCGGAGACTACCACCGGGGAGCTGTTTTTT . TRBV6-1 . TRBJ2-2
CASSSGQLTDTQYF TGCGCCAGCAGCTCGGGACAGCTCACAGATACGCAGTATTTT TRBD1 TRBV5-1 few TRBJ2-3
CSSKLGLAGDNEQFF TGCAGCTCAAAGCTAGGACTAGCGGGAGACAATGAGCAGTTCTTC TRBD2 TRBV29-1 . TRBJ2-1
CATSDPGKGKATGELFF TGTGCCACCAGCGATCCCGGGAAGGGAAAGGCCACCGGGGAGCTGTTTTTT . TRBV15 few TRBJ2-2